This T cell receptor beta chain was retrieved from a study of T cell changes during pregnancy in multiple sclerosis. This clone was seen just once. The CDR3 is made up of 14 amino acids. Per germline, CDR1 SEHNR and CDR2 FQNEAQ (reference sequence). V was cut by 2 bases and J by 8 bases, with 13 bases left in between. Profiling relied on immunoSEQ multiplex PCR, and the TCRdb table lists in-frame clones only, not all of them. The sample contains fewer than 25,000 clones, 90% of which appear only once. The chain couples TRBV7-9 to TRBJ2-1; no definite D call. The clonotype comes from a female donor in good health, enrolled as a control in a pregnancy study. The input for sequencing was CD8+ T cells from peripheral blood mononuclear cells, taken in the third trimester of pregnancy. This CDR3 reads CASSLNFLSHEQFF. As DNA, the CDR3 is TGTGCCAGCAGCTTAAACTTCCTTTCTCATGAGCAGTTCTTC.